This TCR beta chain emerged from a study of T cell repertoires in cytomegalovirus infection. One entry per CDR3 protein results from TCRdb running MiXCR on the reads. The profile shows 290,000 or so distinct CDR3 sequences, 9.6% of them singletons. This clonotype showed up many times. The receptor's source is a human donor in good health (CMV status not recorded). Some clones in this sample may be carry-over from other donors' samples. Sequencing was carried out using PBMCs.

The CDR3, as DNA: TGCGCCAGCAGCCAAGACTCCCCAGGGCTCACTGAAGCTTTCTTT. This translates into CASSQDSPGLTEAFF. The chain links TRBV4-3 to TRBJ1-1; TRBD1 is a possible D gene (5 bases). V lost 0 bases, J lost 4 bases, and 12 bases lay in between. This CDR3 is 15 amino acids long. Germline V gives CDR1 LGHNA, CDR2 YSLEER.